This T cell receptor (beta chain) was sequenced for a study of T cell changes during pregnancy in multiple sclerosis. The data were produced by immunoSEQ multiplex PCR, yet TCRdb's version contains in-frame clones alone and is incomplete. The sample shows about 97,000 clones, about nine tenths of them seen only once. Deletions cut 5 bases from V and 6 bases from J, with 10 bases between. This CDR3 is built from 13 residues. Per germline, CDR1 MNHEY and CDR2 SMNVEV (reference sequence). The rearrangement joins TRBV27 to TRBJ2-2; D is possibly TRBD1 (5 bases). The sequence derives from a female donor in good health, enrolled as a control in a pregnancy study. Sequenced material: peripheral blood, taken in the second trimester of pregnancy. This CDR3 reads CASSPRGAGELFF. As DNA, the CDR3 is TGTGCCAGCAGTCCTAGGGGCGCCGGGGAGCTGTTTTTT.